The 16 T cell receptor beta chains below come from one sample, sequenced in a study of Ad26.COV2.S vaccination and SARS-CoV-2 variants. The data were produced by immunoSEQ multiplex PCR, yet TCRdb's version contains in-frame clones alone and is incomplete. The data contain fewer than 400,000 clones, around 85% of them seen just once; the ten biggest clones take up 3% to 4.5%. Described treatment: about 20 received Ad26.COV2.S at low or high dose, single or two shots; five or six received placebo; per-sample allocation not given. The samples were gathered on day 63 after the first injection of vaccine or placebo. Here the sequenced sample was peripheral blood, taken in a trial of Ad26.COV2.S vaccine versus placebo. The source is a person aged 18-60 years who received the Ad26.COV2.S COVID-19 vaccine or a placebo.

The rearrangement joins TRBV12-3 or TRBV12-4 to TRBJ2-3; a possible D gene is TRBD1 (5 bases). Trimming took off 6 bases at V and 10 bases at J, with 17 bases between the two ends. This CDR3 comprises 13 residues. CDR3 region: CASSQGRGSSQYF. The CDR3 DNA sequence: TGTGCCAGCAGCCAAGGAAGGGGCTCGTCGCAGTATTTT.

In its sample, this clone was seen a few times. The genes are TRBV19 and TRBJ2-2, with D possibly being TRBD1 (5 bases). The germline CDR1 and CDR2 sequences are LNHDA and SQIVND (reference sequence). CDR3 length equals 14 residues. Trimming took 6 bases from V and 1 from J, leaving 9 bases between them. This CDR3 is CASRWQGNTGELFF. DNA of the CDR3: TGTGCCAGTAGGTGGCAGGGGAACACCGGGGAGCTGTTTTTT. The whole variable domain, remainder taken from reference TRBV19 and TRBJ2-2, is DGGITQSPKYLFRKEGQNVTLSCEQNLNHDAMYWYRQDPGQGLRLIYYSQIVNDFQKGDIAEGYSVSREKKESFPLTVTSAQKNPTAFYLCASRWQGNTGELFFGEGSRLTVL.

The chain has TRBV19 and TRBJ2-3; no clear D gene. Trimming left V 3 bases short and J 2 bases short, with 9 bases between. Per germline, CDR1 LNHDA and CDR2 SQIVND (reference sequence). CDR3 size: 14 residues. The CDR3 sequence: CASSIKSFTDTQYF. The DNA for the CDR3 is TGTGCCAGTAGTATCAAGTCCTTCACAGATACGCAGTATTTT.

The chain employs TRBV28 and TRBJ1-2; 7 bases fit TRBD1. Germline V gene lookup returns CDR1 MDHEN and CDR2 SYDVKM. The CDR3 length is 16 residues. J gave up 4 bases and V 4 bases, and 12 bases lay outside the gene matches. In nucleotides, the CDR3 is TGTGCCAGCAGTTCAACCCTCGGGACAGAGACCTATGGCTACACCTTC. Its translation: CASSSTLGTETYGYTF.

This clone was detected only once. The J gene is TRBJ2-7, the V gene TRBV27; possible D gene TRBD1, 5 bases. V lost 2 bases, J lost 2 bases, and 7 bases lay in between. The CDR3 runs to 13 residues. The germline V gene has CDR1 MNHEY and CDR2 SMNVEV (reference sequence). This chain's CDR3 is CASSLRQTYEQYF. In nucleotides, the CDR3 is TGTGCCAGCAGTTTACGACAGACCTACGAGCAGTACTTC.

The chain recombines TRBV3-1 (or the pseudogene TRBV3-2) with TRBJ2-2, with a weak D call TRBD1 (5 bases). The V and J ends lost 3 bases and 3 bases respectively, with 8 bases between them. The CDR3 is 14 residues long. From germline, CDR1 is LGHDT and CDR2 YNNKEL (reference sequence). The CDR3 sequence: CASSHGADTGELFF. CDR3 nucleotides: TGTGCCAGCAGCCATGGGGCGGACACCGGGGAGCTGTTTTTT.

V usage is TRBV27 and J usage is TRBJ2-3, with D uncertain. Trimming stripped 1 base from V and 4 bases from J, with 12 bases between. The CDR3 is 15 amino acids. CDR1 is MNHEY, CDR2 SMNVEV, per germline (reference sequence). The CDR3 DNA sequence: TGTGCCAGCAGTTTATGGGCGTCCCTCCCAGATACGCAGTATTTT. Its protein is CASSLWASLPDTQYF.

This chain joins TRBV11-2 and TRBJ2-3, with D possibly being TRBD2 (7 bases). Germline CDR1 SGHAT, CDR2 FQNNGV. The CDR3 runs 16 residues. V lost 1 base, J lost 2 bases, and 13 bases lay in between. The CDR3 reads CASSLAAGADTDTQYF. The CDR3 region has the DNA TGTGCCAGCAGCTTAGCGGCGGGGGCCGACACAGATACGCAGTATTTT.

The genes are TRBV19 and TRBJ1-1; D remains ambiguous. The CDR3 is 16 residues long. V was pared by 7 bases and J by 2 bases, with 20 bases between. Germline loops: CDR1 LNHDA, CDR2 SQIVND (reference sequence). CDR3 in DNA: TGTGCCAGTATGTACGAGGGAATCCCCGGAAACACTGAAGCTTTCTTT. This gives the protein CASMYEGIPGNTEAFF.

The chain employs TRBV2 and TRBJ1-5, with 7 bases aligning to TRBD1. CDR3 length equals 17 residues. V gave up 6 bases and J gave up 0 bases; unmatched junction bases: 11. The V gene's germline CDR1 is SNHLY and CDR2 FYNNEI. CDR3 DNA sequence: TGTGCCAGCAGACCACAGGGGCTCAGGGATAGCAATCAGCCCCAGCATTTT. This encodes CASRPQGLRDSNQPQHF.

This chain joins TRBV5-1 and TRBJ1-4; D is ambiguous. There are 14 residues in the CDR3. The germline V and J ends were trimmed by 0 bases and 0 bases, with 3 bases remaining between them. CDR1 SGHRS and CDR2 YFSETQ come from the germline V gene. CDR3 sequence (DNA): TGCGCCAGCAGCTTGGGATCAACTAATGAAAAACTGTTTTTT. Translating gives CASSLGSTNEKLFF.

The chain links TRBV11-3 to TRBJ2-1, with TRBD2 matching over 9 bases. After removal of 5 bases from V and 6 bases from J, the junction contained 11 bases not matched to a gene. This CDR3 has 16 residues. CDR1 is SGHNT and CDR2 is YENEEA in the germline V gene. The DNA of the CDR3 is TGTGCCAGCAGCCCCCAAGGCGGGGGGGCTAGCAATGAGCAGTTCTTC. This codes for CASSPQGGGASNEQFF.

The chain employs TRBV5-3 and TRBJ2-7; D may match TRBD1 or TRBD2 (5 bases each). TRBV5-3 is marked as an open reading frame, function uncertain. V was cut by 0 bases and J by 5 bases, with 18 bases left in between. CDR3 size: 16 residues. The CDR3 DNA sequence: TGTGCCAGAAGCTTGGCGGGTATAGACAGCGGAAACGAGCAGTACTTC. Translation gives CARSLAGIDSGNEQYF.

This clone has more than one count but fewer than ten. The rearrangement joins TRBV5-1 to TRBJ1-2; D not resolved. In germline, CDR1 is SGHRS, CDR2 YFSETQ. The CDR3 length is 13 residues. V was pared by 0 bases and J by 6 bases, with 9 bases between. This CDR3 reads CASSLGPVDGYTF. The CDR3 DNA sequence: TGCGCCAGCAGCTTGGGGCCCGTCGATGGCTACACCTTC.

The chain carries TRBV11-2 and TRBJ2-5; 7 nucleotides align to TRBD1. The length of the CDR3 is 15 residues. The junction had 8 bases not matched to a gene; V was cut back by 3 bases and J by 4 bases. The V gene's germline CDR1 is SGHAT and CDR2 FQNNGV. The CDR3 DNA is TGTGCCAGCAGCTTTCATCGAGGGGGCCGAGAGACCCAGTACTTC. It translates to CASSFHRGGRETQYF. Based on the CDR3 plus reference TRBV11-2 and TRBJ2-5, the full variable domain is EAGVAQSPRYKIIEKRQSVAFWCNPISGHATLYWYQQILGQGPKLLIQFQNNGVVDDSQLPKDRFSAERLKGVDSTLKIQPAKLEDSAVYLCASSFHRGGRETQYFGPGTRLLVL.

The rearrangement joins TRBV7-2 to TRBJ1-1; D unresolved. Germline V gene sequence: CDR1 SGHTA, CDR2 FQGNSA. The CDR3 consists of 14 residues. V was shortened by 2 bases and J by 3 bases, with 10 bases between the two germline ends. The DNA of the CDR3 is TGTGCCAGCAGCTTAAGCGCAGGCTACACTGAAGCTTTCTTT. It translates to CASSLSAGYTEAFF. Full variable domain (outside the CDR3, taken from reference TRBV7-2 and TRBJ1-1): GAGVSQSPSNKVTEKGKDVELRCDPISGHTALYWYRQSLGQGLEFLIYFQGNSAPDKSGLPSDRFSAERTGGSVSTLTIQRTQQEDSAVYLCASSLSAGYTEAFFGQGTRLTVV.